This passage covers 11 T cell receptor beta chains from one sample sequenced in a study of cytomegalovirus exposure and HLA in healthy donors. Primers included in the PCR were 60 Vbeta and 13 Jbeta primers. Here immunoSEQ multiplex PCR was the method, and the copy in TCRdb shows in-frame clones only, minus some. The sample contains about 78,000 clones, 63% of which appear only once. Sequencing was performed on PBMCs. The receptors derive from a man in his thirties or forties in good health and CMV-seropositive.

The gene calls are TRBV7-2 and TRBJ2-7; a possible D gene is TRBD1 (6 bases). Per the germline V gene, CDR1 is SGHTA and CDR2 is FQGNSA. CDR3 length: 13 residues. V was cut by 8 bases and J by 2 bases, with 13 bases left in between. The CDR3 reads CASGRDTAYEQYF. In DNA form, the CDR3 reads TGTGCCAGCGGCCGGGACACAGCCTACGAGCAGTACTTC.

The V and J genes are TRBV11-3 and TRBJ1-4, with a tentative D call TRBD1 (6 bases). From germline, CDR1 is SGHNT and CDR2 YENEEA. V shed 5 bases and J shed 8 bases, with 18 bases lying between them. This CDR3 is built from 15 residues. The CDR3 DNA follows: TGTGCCAGCAGCATCGGACAGACGAATGCCGAAAAACTGTTTTTT. This encodes CASSIGQTNAEKLFF.

This chain joins TRBV28 and TRBJ2-5; D remains unclear. Germline V CDR1 and CDR2: MDHEN, SYDVKM. The length of the CDR3 is 13 residues. The V gene lost 2 bases and the J gene lost 1 base, with 5 bases spanning the gap. CDR3 coding DNA: TGTGCCAGCAGTTTAGGCAGCCAAGAGACCCAGTACTTC. It yields the protein CASSLGSQETQYF.

Concerning this clone: Because it lacks the conserved phenylalanine or tryptophan at the end, this CDR3 is likely a read error. The V call is TRBV2, the J call TRBJ2-6; 9 bases agree with TRBD1. The ends lost 5 bases at V and 0 bases at J; junction bases unmatched: 5. CDR1 SNHLY and CDR2 FYNNEI come from the germline V gene. This CDR3 has 17 residues. The CDR3 nucleotides are TGTGCCAGCAGTACGGACAGGGGAAGCTCTGGGGCCAACGTCCTGACTTCC. This sequence encodes CASSTDRGSSGANVLTS.

V usage is TRBV7-2 and J usage is TRBJ2-7; TRBD1 is a possible D gene (5 bases). Trimming shortened V by 3 bases and J by 7 bases, and 13 bases separated the two germline ends. There are 13 residues in the CDR3. The germline V gene encodes CDR1 SGHTA and CDR2 FQGNSA. CDR3 nucleotide sequence: TGTGCCAGCAGCTTTTTCAGGGATCAGGAGCAGTACTTC. This encodes CASSFFRDQEQYF.

The V gene is TRBV7-9, the J gene TRBJ2-3; 9 positions agree with TRBD2. The CDR3 sequence is 14 residues long. The germline gives CDR1 SEHNR, CDR2 FQNEAQ (reference sequence). V dropped 5 bases and J dropped 2; count of bases not matched to a gene: 2. CDR3 bases: TGTGCCAGCAGCCCTAGCGGGAACACAGATACGCAGTATTTT. Protein sequence: CASSPSGNTDTQYF.

The V and J genes are TRBV18 and TRBJ2-3; TRBD2 might be the D (6 bases). CDR3 size: 14 residues. Trimming stripped 10 bases from V and 1 base from J, with 15 bases between. Germline loops: CDR1 KGHSH, CDR2 LQKENI. DNA for the CDR3: TGTGCCACCAGCGGGTGGGGGGGCACAGATACGCAGTATTTT. Translated, it gives CATSGWGGTDTQYF.

J is TRBJ2-3 and V is TRBV18; D perhaps matches TRBD1 (6 bases). This CDR3 spans 15 amino acids. V lost 4 bases, J lost 1 base, and 12 bases lay in between. Germline loops: CDR1 KGHSH, CDR2 LQKENI. CDR3 amino acids: CASSQMTGGTDTQYF. CDR3 coding DNA: TGTGCCAGCTCACAGATGACAGGAGGCACAGATACGCAGTATTTT.

V gene TRBV30 combines with J gene TRBJ2-7, with TRBD2 as a possible D gene (6 bases). This CDR3 region has 13 residues. V lost 0 bases to trimming and J lost 2 bases, with 8 bases between them. Germline lookup yields CDR1 GTSNPN and CDR2 SVGIG (reference sequence). The CDR3 DNA sequence: TGTGCCTGGAGTGTAGGAGGGCCCTACGAGCAGTACTTC. Its protein is CAWSVGGPYEQYF.

V and J are TRBV4-2 and TRBJ2-6, with D maybe TRBD1 (8 bases). Trimming took 2 bases from V and 4 from J, leaving 18 bases between them. Germline lookup yields CDR1 LGHNA and CDR2 YNFKEQ. The CDR3 runs 18 residues. CDR3 in DNA: TGTGCCAGCAGCCAAAGGCCGACAGGGGAGGGGGGGGCCAACGTCCTGACTTTC. Protein sequence: CASSQRPTGEGGANVLTF.

The V call is TRBV11-1, the J call TRBJ2-3; D not certain. Trimming shortened V by 1 base and J by 6 bases, and 11 bases separated the two germline ends. Germline loops: CDR1 SGHAT, CDR2 FQDESV (reference sequence). CDR3 size: 14 residues. CDR3 nucleotides: TGTGCCAGCAGCTTAGGGGCCGCCCCCGATACGCAGTATTTT. The encoded protein is CASSLGAAPDTQYF.